This T cell receptor (beta chain) was documented in a study of response to subunit inactivated influenza vaccine. Whole-study findings and limits: Few additional T cells are recruited per seasonal influenza vaccination, authors suggested.

In the case of this clonotype: Its target is unknown.

MiXCR, run by TCRdb on the RT-PCR reads, gives a single entry per CDR3 protein. The sample shows over 800,000 distinct CDR3 sequences, around 20% of them seen only once. The CDR3 contains 11 residues. CDR1 and CDR2 (germline): GTSNPN, SVGIG (reference sequence). The sequence derives from a man aged 50 to 59 who received an inactivated influenza vaccine. The sample in question was PBMCs from blood, obtained roughly 5 days after vaccination. The chain couples TRBV30 to TRBJ2-2; D remains ambiguous. The CDR3 DNA reads TGTGCGATGGAAGAGACCGGGGAGCTGTTTTTT. Its translation is CAMEETGELFF. Together with reference TRBV30 and TRBJ2-2, the CDR3 gives the full variable domain: SQTIHQWPATLVQPVGSPLSLECTVEGTSNPNLYWYRQAAGRGLQLLFYSVGIGQISSEVPQNLSASRPQDRQFILSSKKLLLSDSGFYLCAMEETGELFFGEGSRLTVL.